The entry that follows covers one T cell receptor (beta chain) sequence. Its antigen is unknown. Coverage ceases 3 residues before the CDR3 finishes, and the germline J gene fills in the end. This CDR3 region has 15 residues. V was trimmed by 4 bases and J by 2 bases, leaving 15 bases between them. From germline, CDR1 is MNHNS and CDR2 SASEGT. Some clones are missing from TCRdb's copy, which holds only in-frame ones; the method was immunoSEQ multiplex PCR. The sample contains 10,000 to 13,000 clones, none occurring once; roughly 6.3% lies in the top ten. These data come from a study of T cell clonality in common variable immunodeficiency. Study observations and caveats: In common variable immunodeficiency, TCR beta chains reportedly carried fewer deletions and N-nucleotide insertions. Fewer TCRbeta clones were shared among CVID subjects than controls.

V and J are TRBV6-1 and TRBJ2-7; D possibly corresponds to TRBD1 (5 bases). The receptor was isolated from a human donor with common variable immunodeficiency. The sequenced sample consisted of peripheral blood mononuclear cells. CDR3: CASSVGQSNPYEQYF. CDR3 DNA, as far as it was read: TGTGCCAGCAGTGTCGGACAATCTAATCCCTACGAG.